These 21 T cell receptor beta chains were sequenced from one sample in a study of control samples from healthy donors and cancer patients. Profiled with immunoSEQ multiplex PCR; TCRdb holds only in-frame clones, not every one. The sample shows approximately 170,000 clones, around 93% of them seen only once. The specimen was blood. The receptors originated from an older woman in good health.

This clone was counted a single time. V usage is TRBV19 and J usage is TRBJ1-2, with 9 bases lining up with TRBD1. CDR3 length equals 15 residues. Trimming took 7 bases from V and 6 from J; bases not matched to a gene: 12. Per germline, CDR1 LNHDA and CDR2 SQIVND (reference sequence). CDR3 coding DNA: TGTGCCAGTACCCTGGGACAGGGACGAGATAATGGCTACACCTTC. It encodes CASTLGQGRDNGYTF. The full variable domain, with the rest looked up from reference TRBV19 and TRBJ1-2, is DGGITQSPKYLFRKEGQNVTLSCEQNLNHDAMYWYRQDPGQGLRLIYYSQIVNDFQKGDIAEGYSVSREKKESFPLTVTSAQKNPTAFYLCASTLGQGRDNGYTFGSGTRLTVV.

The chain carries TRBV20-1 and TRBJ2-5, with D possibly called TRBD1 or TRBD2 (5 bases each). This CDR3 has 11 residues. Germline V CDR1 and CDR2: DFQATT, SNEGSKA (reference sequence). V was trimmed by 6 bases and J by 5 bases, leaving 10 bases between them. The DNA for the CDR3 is TGCAGTGCCGGGAAGGGGGAGACCCAGTACTTC. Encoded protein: CSAGKGETQYF.

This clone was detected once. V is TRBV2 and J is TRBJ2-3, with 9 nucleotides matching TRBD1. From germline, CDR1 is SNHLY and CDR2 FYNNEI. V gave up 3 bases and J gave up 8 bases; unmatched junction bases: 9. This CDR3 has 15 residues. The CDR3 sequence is CASSDSRDRVGTQYF. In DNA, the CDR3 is TGTGCCAGCAGTGACAGCCGGGACAGGGTCGGTACGCAGTATTTT.

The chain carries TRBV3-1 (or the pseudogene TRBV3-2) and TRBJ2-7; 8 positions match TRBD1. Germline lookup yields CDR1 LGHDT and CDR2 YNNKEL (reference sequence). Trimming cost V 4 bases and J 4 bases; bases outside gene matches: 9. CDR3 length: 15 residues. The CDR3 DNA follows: TGTGCCAGCAGCCCCCGGACAGGGTTTGGTTACGAGCAGTACTTC. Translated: CASSPRTGFGYEQYF.

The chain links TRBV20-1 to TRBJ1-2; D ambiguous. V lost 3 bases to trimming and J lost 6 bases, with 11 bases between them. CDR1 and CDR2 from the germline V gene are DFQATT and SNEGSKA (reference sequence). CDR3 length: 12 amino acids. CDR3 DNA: TGCAGTGCTAGTCGAGGGTCTGATGGCTACACCTTC. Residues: CSASRGSDGYTF.

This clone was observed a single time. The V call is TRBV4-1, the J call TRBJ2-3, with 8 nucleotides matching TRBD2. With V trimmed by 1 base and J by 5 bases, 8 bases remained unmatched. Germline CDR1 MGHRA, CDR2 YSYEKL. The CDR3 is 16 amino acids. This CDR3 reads CASSQAAGANGDTQYF. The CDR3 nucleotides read TGCGCCAGCAGCCAAGCAGCGGGGGCCAACGGAGATACGCAGTATTTT.

CDR3 in amino acids: CATSDLPPVSNQPQHF. Here the CDR3 DNA reads TGTGCCACCAGTGACCTTCCCCCCGTAAGCAATCAGCCCCAGCATTTT. J is TRBJ1-5 and V is TRBV24-1; D uncertain. The CDR3 is made up of 16 amino acids. Germline lookup yields CDR1 KGHDR and CDR2 SFDVKD. V was pared by 4 bases and J by 1 base, with 13 bases between.

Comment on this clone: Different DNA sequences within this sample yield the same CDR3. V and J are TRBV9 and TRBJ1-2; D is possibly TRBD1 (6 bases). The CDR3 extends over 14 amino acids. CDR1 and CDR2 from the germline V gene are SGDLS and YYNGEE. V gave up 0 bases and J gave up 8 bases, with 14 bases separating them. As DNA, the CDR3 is TGTGCCAGCAGCGTAGAATGGGGGGCGGGGGGCTACACCTTC. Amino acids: CASSVEWGAGGYTF. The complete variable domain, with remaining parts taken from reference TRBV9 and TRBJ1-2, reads DSGVTQTPKHLITATGQRVTLRCSPRSGDLSVYWYQQSLDQGLQFLIQYYNGEERAKGNILERFSAQQFPDLHSELNLSSLELGDSALYFCASSVEWGAGGYTFGSGTRLTVV.

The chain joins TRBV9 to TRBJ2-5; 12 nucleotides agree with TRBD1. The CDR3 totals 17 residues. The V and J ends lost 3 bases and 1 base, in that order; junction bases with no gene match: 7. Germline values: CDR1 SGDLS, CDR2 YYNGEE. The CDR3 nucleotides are TGTGCCAGCAGCGAAGGGGGACAGGGGGCTTTCCAAGAGACCCAGTACTTC. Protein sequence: CASSEGGQGAFQETQYF.

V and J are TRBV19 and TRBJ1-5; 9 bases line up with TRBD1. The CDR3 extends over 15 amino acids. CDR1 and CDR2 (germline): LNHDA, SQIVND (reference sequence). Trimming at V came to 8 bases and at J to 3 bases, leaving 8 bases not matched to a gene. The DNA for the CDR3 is TGTGCCAGTTCCGTCGGGACAGGGAACAATCAGCCCCAGCATTTT. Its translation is CASSVGTGNNQPQHF.

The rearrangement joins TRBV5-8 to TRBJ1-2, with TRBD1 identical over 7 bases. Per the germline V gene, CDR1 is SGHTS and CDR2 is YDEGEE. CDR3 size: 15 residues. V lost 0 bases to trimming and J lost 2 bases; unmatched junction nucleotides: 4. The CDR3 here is CASSLEGGVNYGYTF. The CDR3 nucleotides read TGTGCCAGCAGCTTGGAAGGGGGCGTAAACTATGGCTACACCTTC.

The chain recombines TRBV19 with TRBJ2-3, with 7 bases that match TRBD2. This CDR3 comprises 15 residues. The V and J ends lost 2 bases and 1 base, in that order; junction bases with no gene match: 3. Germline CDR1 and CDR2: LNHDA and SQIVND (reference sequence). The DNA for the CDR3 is TGTGCCAGTAGTATATTGGGGAGGGGCACAGATACGCAGTATTTT. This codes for CASSILGRGTDTQYF.

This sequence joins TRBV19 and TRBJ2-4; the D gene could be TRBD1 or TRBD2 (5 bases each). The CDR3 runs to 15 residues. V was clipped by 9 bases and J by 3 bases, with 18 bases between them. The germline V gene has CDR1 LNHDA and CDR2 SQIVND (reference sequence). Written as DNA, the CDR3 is TGTGCCAGCCTCACCAGGGCTGGGGGCAAAAACATTCAGTACTTC. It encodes CASLTRAGGKNIQYF.

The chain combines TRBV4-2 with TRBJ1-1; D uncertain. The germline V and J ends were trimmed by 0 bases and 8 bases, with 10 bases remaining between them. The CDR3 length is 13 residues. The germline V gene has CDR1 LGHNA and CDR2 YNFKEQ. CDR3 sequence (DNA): TGTGCCAGCAGCCAAGATGGGTTGGGGGAAGCTTTCTTT. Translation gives CASSQDGLGEAFF.

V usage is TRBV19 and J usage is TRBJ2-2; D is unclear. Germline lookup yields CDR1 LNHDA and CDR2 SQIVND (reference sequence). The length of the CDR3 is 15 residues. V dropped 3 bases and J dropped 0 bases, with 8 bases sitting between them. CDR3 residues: CASSMAASNTGELFF. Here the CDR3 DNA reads TGTGCCAGTAGTATGGCCGCGTCGAACACCGGGGAGCTGTTTTTT.

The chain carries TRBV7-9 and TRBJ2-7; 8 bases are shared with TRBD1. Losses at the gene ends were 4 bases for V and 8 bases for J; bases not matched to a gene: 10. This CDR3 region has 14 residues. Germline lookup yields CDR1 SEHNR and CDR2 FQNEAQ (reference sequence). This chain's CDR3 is CASSWGQAYGQQYF. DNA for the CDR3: TGTGCCAGCAGCTGGGGACAGGCCTACGGGCAGCAGTACTTC.

CDR3 bases: TGTGCCAGCAGCAAATCAAGGCCGGGACTAGCGGGGCCCCTAGCCAAAAACATTCAGTACTTC. Translated, it gives CASSKSRPGLAGPLAKNIQYF. The chain combines TRBV21-1 with TRBJ2-4; TRBD2, the table's D call, was not compared with the DNA. TRBV21-1 is classified as a pseudogene. The CDR3 runs 21 residues.

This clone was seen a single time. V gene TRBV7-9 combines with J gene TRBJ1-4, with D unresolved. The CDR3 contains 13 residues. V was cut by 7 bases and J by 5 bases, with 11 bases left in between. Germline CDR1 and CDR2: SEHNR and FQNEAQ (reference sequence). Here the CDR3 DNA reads TGTGCCAGCACCGGACCAAAGAATGAAAAACTGTTTTTT. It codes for CASTGPKNEKLFF.

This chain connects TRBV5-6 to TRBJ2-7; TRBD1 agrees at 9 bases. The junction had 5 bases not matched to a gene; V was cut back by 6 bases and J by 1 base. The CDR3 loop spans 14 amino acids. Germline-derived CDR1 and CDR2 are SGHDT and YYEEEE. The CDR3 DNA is TGTGCCAGCATCCGACAGGGGGTGTCCTACGAGCAGTACTTC. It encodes CASIRQGVSYEQYF.

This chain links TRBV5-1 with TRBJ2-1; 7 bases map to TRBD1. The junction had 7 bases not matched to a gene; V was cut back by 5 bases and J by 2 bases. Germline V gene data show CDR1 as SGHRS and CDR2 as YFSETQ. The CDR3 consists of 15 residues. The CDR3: CASRLQDRTYNEQFF. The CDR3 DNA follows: TGCGCCAGCAGGTTACAGGACAGGACCTACAATGAGCAGTTCTTC.

The DNA of the CDR3 is TGCGCCAGCAGTAGGGACGGAGGACATGCAACTAATGAAAAACTGTTTTTT. This codes for CASSRDGGHATNEKLFF. This chain links TRBV5-1 with TRBJ1-4, with D maybe TRBD1 (5 bases). Looked up from germline, CDR1 is SGHRS and CDR2 is YFSETQ. V was cut by 5 bases and J by 0 bases, with 17 bases left in between. This CDR3 contains 17 residues.